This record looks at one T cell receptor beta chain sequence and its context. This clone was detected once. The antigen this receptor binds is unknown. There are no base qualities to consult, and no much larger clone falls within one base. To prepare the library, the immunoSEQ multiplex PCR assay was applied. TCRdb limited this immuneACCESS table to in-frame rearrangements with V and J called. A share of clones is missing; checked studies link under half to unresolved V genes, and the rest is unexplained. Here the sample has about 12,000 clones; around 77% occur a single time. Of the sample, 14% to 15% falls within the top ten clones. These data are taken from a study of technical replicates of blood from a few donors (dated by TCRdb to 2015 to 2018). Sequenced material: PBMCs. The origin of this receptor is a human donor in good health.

The DNA sequence follows: TGTGCCAGCAGCTTATCTAGCAACGAGCAGTACTTC. It is translated as CASSLSSNEQYF. The rearrangement joined TRBV7-9 to TRBJ2-7, and possibly TRBD2, on 5 matching bases. The germline V gene (reference sequence) provides CDR1 SEHNR and CDR2 FQNEAQ. The CDR3 starts with the cysteine, ends with the phenylalanine, and has 12 residues. The kept DNA is CDR3 alone, 36 bases in frame from the first base. V is pared back by 2 bases and J by 5 bases, with 7 bases lying between the germline termini.